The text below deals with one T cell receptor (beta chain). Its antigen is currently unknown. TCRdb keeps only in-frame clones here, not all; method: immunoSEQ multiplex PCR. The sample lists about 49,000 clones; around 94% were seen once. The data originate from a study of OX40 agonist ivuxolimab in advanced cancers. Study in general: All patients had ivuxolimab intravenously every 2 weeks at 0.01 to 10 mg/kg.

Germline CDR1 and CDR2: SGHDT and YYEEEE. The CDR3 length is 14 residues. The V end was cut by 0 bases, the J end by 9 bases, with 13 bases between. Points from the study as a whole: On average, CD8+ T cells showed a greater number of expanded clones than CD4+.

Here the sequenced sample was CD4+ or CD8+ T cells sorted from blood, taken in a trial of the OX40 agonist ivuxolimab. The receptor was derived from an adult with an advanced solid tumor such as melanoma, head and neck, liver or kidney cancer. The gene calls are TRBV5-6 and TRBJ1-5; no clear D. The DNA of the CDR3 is TGTGCCAGCAGCTTGGTGACCGGTGAGGGGCCCCAGCATTTT. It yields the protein CASSLVTGEGPQHF.